This T cell receptor beta chain was sequenced during a study of blood T cells in healthy people across ages. The study drew donors from healthy Caucasian individuals in Russia aged roughly 6 to 100. Donors gave around 9.3 milliliters of peripheral blood apiece. A second about 6 to 11 cycle PCR used barcoded and J-beta primers. TCRdb re-derived calls from the 5' RACE reads in MiXCR, one entry per CDR3 protein. This repertoire shows approximately 320,000 distinct CDR3 sequences, 27% found once; its top ten account for 25% to 35%. Study-level points and caveats: Greater diversity and more naive CD4+ cells were seen in long-lived donors than in aged donors.

This CDR3 comprises 15 residues. The germline gives CDR1 SGHNT, CDR2 YENEEA. Trimming removed 5 bases from V and 5 bases from J, with 19 bases in between. As concerns this clonotype: Antigen unknown.

The chain recombines TRBV11-3 with TRBJ2-7; D is perhaps TRBD2 (6 bases). The sample comprised blood. The TCR was taken from a woman aged 70-85 years in good health. CDR3 loop: CASSHLRLGGNEQYF. The CDR3 bases are TGTGCCAGCAGCCACCTCAGACTGGGGGGAAACGAGCAGTACTTC.